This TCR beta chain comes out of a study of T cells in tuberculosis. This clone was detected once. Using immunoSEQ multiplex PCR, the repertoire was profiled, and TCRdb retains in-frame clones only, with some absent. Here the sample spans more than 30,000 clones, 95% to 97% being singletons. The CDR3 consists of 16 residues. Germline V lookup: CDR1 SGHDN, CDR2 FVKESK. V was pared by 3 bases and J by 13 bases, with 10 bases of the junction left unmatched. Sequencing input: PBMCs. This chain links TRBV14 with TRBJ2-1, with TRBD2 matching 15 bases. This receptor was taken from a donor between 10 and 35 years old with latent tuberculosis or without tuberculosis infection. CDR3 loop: CASSQQPGLAGGVQFF. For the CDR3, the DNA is TGTGCCAGCAGCCAGCAGCCGGGACTAGCGGGGGGAGTCCAGTTCTTC.